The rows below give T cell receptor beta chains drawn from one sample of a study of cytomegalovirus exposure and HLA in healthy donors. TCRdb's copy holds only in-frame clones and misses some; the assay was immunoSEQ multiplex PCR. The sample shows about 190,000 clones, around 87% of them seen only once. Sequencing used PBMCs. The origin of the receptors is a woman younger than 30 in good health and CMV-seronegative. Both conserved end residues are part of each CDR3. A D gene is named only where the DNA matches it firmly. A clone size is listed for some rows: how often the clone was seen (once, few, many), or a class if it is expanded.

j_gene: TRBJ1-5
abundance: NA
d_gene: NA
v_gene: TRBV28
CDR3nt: TGTGCCAGCAGGGGAGGGGGAAGCAATCAGCCCCAGCATTTT
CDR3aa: CASRGGGSNQPQHF

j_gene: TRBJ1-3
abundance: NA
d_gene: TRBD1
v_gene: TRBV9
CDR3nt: TGTGCCAGCAGCCCTAGACAGGGAATGGCTGGAAACACCATATATTTT
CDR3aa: CASSPRQGMAGNTIYF

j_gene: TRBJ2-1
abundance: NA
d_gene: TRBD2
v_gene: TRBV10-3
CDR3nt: TGTGCCATCAGTGAGACTAGCGGGGACCGTGAGCAGTTCTTC
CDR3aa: CAISETSGDREQFF

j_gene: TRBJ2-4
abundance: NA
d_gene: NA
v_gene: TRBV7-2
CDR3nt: TGTGCCAGCAGCGAATACAGGCCTTTAGCCAAAAACATTCAGTACTTC
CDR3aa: CASSEYRPLAKNIQYF

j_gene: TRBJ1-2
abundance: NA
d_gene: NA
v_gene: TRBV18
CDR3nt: TGTGCCAGCTCTATTGGGCCCCTCTATGGCTACACCTTC
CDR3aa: CASSIGPLYGYTF

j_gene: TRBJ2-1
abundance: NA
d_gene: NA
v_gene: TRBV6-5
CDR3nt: TGTGCCAGCAGCCTCCGGGGCTACAATGAGCAGTTCTTC
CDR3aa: CASSLRGYNEQFF

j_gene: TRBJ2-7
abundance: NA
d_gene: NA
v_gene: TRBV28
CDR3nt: TGTGCCAGCAGCCTACCTTCCTACGAGCAGTACTTC
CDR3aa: CASSLPSYEQYF

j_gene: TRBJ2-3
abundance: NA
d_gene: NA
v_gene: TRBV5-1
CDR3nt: TGCGCCAGCAGCTTGGGGGGGCAGGCTAGCACAGATACGCAGTATTTT
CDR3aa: CASSLGGQASTDTQYF

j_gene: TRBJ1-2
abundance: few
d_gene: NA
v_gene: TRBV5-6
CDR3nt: TGTGCCAGCAGCTCTGTCGGGTTTGGCTACACCTTC
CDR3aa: CASSSVGFGYTF

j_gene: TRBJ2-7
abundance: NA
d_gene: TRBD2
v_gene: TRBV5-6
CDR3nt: TGTGCCAGCAGCTTGGCCGCTGGGCTAGCGGGGAACACCTACGAGCAGTACTTT
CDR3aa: CASSLAAGLAGNTYEQYF

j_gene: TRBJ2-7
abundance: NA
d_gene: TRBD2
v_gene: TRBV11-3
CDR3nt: TGTGCCAGCAGCTTAGAGCTCGGACTAGCGGGAGCCAACTTTTACGAGCAGTACTTC
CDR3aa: CASSLELGLAGANFYEQYF

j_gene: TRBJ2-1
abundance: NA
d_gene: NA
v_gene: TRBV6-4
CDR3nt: TGTGCCAGCAGTGAAAGTGGAGGAGGAGACCCACATGAGCAGTTCTTC
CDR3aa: CASSESGGGDPHEQFF

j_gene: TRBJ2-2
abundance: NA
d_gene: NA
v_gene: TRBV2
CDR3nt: TGTGCCAGAAGCTCAGGGTTGACCGGGGAGCTGTTTTTT
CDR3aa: CARSSGLTGELFF

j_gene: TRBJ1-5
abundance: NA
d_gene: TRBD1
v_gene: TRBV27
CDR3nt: TGTGCCAGCACTCTACGACAGGGGAATCAGCCCCAGCATTTT
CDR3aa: CASTLRQGNQPQHF

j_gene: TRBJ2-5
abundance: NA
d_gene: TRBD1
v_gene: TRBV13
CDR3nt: TGTGCCAGCAGCAAAGAGTCTACAGGGGAAGAGACCCAGTACTTC
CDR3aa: CASSKESTGEETQYF

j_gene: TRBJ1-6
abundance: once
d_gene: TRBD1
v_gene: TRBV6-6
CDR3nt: TGTGCCAGCAGCCCTACCACAGGGGATGGCTCACCCCTCCACTTT
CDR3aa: CASSPTTGDGSPLHF